This T cell receptor beta chain was sequenced in a study of shared clonotypes between healthy human individuals. Whole-study results and caveats: Clonotypes shared by all four sorted-subset donors had higher generation probabilities than non-shared clonotypes.

Everyone who donated was a Caucasian adult who lived in Nashville, Tennessee. Worth noting for this clone: Its antigen remains unknown.

Assay used: immunoSEQ multiplex PCR; TCRdb lists only in-frame clones, some missing. Of 2 million to 2.5 million clones in the sample, about nine tenths are singletons; the top ten hold approximately 0.4%. The V end was cut by 2 bases, the J end by 5 bases, with 14 bases between. The CDR3 has 14 amino acids. Germline CDR1 and CDR2: SGHRS and YFSETQ. Material for sequencing was naive CD4+ T cells from PBMCs. The sample's subset: CD45RA+ positively selected. The chain recombines TRBV5-1 with TRBJ2-7; TRBD1 might be the D (6 bases). The TCR sequence derives from a man aged 18 to 29 in good health. Some clones in this sample may be carry-over from other donors' samples. The CDR3, as DNA: TGCGCCAGCAGCTTCGGAGGTCCAGGGGACGAGCAGTACTTC. Its translation is CASSFGGPGDEQYF.